The 28 T cell receptor beta chains below come from one sample, sequenced in a study of Ad26.COV2.S vaccination and SARS-CoV-2 variants. Repertoires were generated with immunoSEQ multiplex PCR, while TCRdb's copy carries only in-frame clones and drops some. The data contain roughly 250,000 clones, approximately 88% of them singletons. Documented treatment: about 20 received Ad26.COV2.S at low or high dose, single or two shots; roughly five received placebo; per-sample allocation not given. Sampling happened 63 days after the first vaccine or placebo injection. The material was peripheral blood, obtained in a trial of Ad26.COV2.S vaccine versus placebo. The receptors here all came from a person aged 18 to 59 who received the Ad26.COV2.S COVID-19 vaccine or a placebo.

V usage is TRBV19 and J usage is TRBJ1-1; 8 bases map to TRBD1. This CDR3 is 14 amino acids long. The germline V gene has CDR1 LNHDA and CDR2 SQIVND (reference sequence). The junction had 6 bases not matched to a gene; V was cut back by 5 bases and J by 4 bases. The CDR3 DNA is TGTGCCAGTAGTGAGGACAGGGTGGGCACTGAAGCTTTCTTT. Translated, it gives CASSEDRVGTEAFF. The whole variable domain, filled in from reference TRBV19 and TRBJ1-1, reads DGGITQSPKYLFRKEGQNVTLSCEQNLNHDAMYWYRQDPGQGLRLIYYSQIVNDFQKGDIAEGYSVSREKKESFPLTVTSAQKNPTAFYLCASSEDRVGTEAFFGQGTRLTVV.

This chain links TRBV9 with TRBJ1-2, with 9 bases aligning to TRBD1. Germline V lookup: CDR1 SGDLS, CDR2 YYNGEE. Trimming at V came to 3 bases and at J to 5 bases, leaving 5 bases not matched to a gene. This CDR3 spans 14 amino acids. The DNA for the CDR3 is TGTGCCAGCAGCGCCGCCGGGACAGGGTATGGCTACACCTTC. This translates into CASSAAGTGYGYTF.

The rearrangement uses TRBV7-8 and TRBJ2-3; 12 bases match TRBD2. Germline V gene sequence: CDR1 SGHVS, CDR2 FQNEAQ. The CDR3 contains 17 residues. Losses at the gene ends were 0 bases for V and 3 bases for J; bases not matched to a gene: 4. CDR3 sequence reads: CASSLAVLAGGTDTQYF. In DNA, the CDR3 is TGTGCCAGCAGCTTAGCTGTTCTAGCGGGGGGGACAGATACGCAGTATTTT. The entire variable domain, with the rest obtained from reference TRBV7-8 and TRBJ2-3, is as follows: GAGVSQSPRYKVAKRGQDVALRCDPISGHVSLFWYQQALGQGPEFLTYFQNEAQLDKSGLPSDRFFAERPEGSVSTLKIQRTQQEDSAVYLCASSLAVLAGGTDTQYFGPGTRLTVL.

V is TRBV11-2 and J is TRBJ2-2; no reliable D call. Per germline, CDR1 SGHAT and CDR2 FQNNGV. The CDR3 loop spans 14 amino acids. V was shortened by 3 bases and J by 6 bases, with 11 bases between the two germline ends. The CDR3 reads CASSFVAGAGELFF. In DNA form, the CDR3 reads TGTGCCAGCAGCTTCGTGGCTGGGGCCGGGGAGCTGTTTTTT.

The rearrangement joins TRBV18 to TRBJ1-6; D gene unclear. Trimming removed 3 bases from V and 5 bases from J, with 11 bases in between. CDR3 length: 15 residues. The germline CDR1 and CDR2 sequences are KGHSH and LQKENI. The CDR3 sequence is CASSPEGIDNSPLHF. The CDR3 DNA is TGTGCCAGCTCACCCGAAGGAATCGATAATTCACCCCTCCACTTT.

This clone came up once. The genes are TRBV25-1 and TRBJ2-1, with a tentative D call TRBD2 (5 bases). The CDR3 sequence is 14 residues long. V gave up 5 bases and J gave up 9 bases, with 17 bases separating them. From germline, CDR1 is MGHDK and CDR2 SYGVNS. The CDR3 bases are TGTGCCAGCAGTCGGGAAGGCAGTTTTATTGAGCAGTTCTTC. Protein sequence: CASSREGSFIEQFF.

The chain links TRBV19 to TRBJ1-5; D is uncertain. The CDR3 runs 16 residues. The germline CDR1 and CDR2 sequences are LNHDA and SQIVND (reference sequence). V was pared by 2 bases and J by 0 bases, with 11 bases between. The CDR3 DNA sequence: TGTGCCAGTAGTATAAGCTGGCGGGCTAGCAATCAGCCCCAGCATTTT. Translation gives CASSISWRASNQPQHF.

The chain uses TRBV28 and TRBJ2-5; 11 nucleotides match TRBD2. Germline V CDR1 and CDR2: MDHEN, SYDVKM. V gave up 8 bases and J gave up 4 bases; unmatched junction bases: 3. The CDR3 extends over 13 amino acids. CDR3 residues: CASVAGGRETQYF. DNA of the CDR3: TGTGCCAGCGTAGCGGGAGGGCGAGAGACCCAGTACTTC. Filled out from reference TRBV28 and TRBJ2-5, the complete variable domain reads DVKVTQSSRYLVKRTGEKVFLECVQDMDHENMFWYRQDPGLGLRLIYFSYDVKMKEKGDIPEGYSVSREKKERFSLILESASTNQTSMYLCASVAGGRETQYFGPGTRLLVL.

The rearrangement links TRBV6-2 or TRBV6-3 to TRBJ2-2; unclear D gene. CDR1 and CDR2 from the germline V gene are MNHEY and SVGEGT. V gave up 3 bases and J gave up 1 base, with 9 bases separating them. The CDR3 contains 15 residues. The CDR3 is CASSYESVNTGELFF. The CDR3 nucleotides read TGTGCCAGCAGTTATGAGTCCGTGAACACCGGGGAGCTGTTTTTT.

The chain carries TRBV3-1 (or the pseudogene TRBV3-2) and TRBJ2-2; 7 bases are shared with TRBD1. V lost 4 bases and J lost 2; bases outside the gene matches: 7. Germline loops: CDR1 LGHDT, CDR2 YNNKEL (reference sequence). There are 16 residues in the CDR3. This CDR3 is CASSRQTGRNTGELFF. Here the CDR3 DNA reads TGTGCCAGCAGCCGGCAGACAGGGCGCAACACCGGGGAGCTGTTTTTT.

CDR3: CASSLTQTSGFTDTQYF. CDR3 DNA: TGTGCCAGCAGCTTAACGCAGACTAGCGGTTTCACAGATACGCAGTATTTT. The rearrangement joins TRBV7-3 to TRBJ2-3; 9 bases map to TRBD2. Germline CDR1 and CDR2: SGHTA and FQGTGA. V lost 0 bases to trimming and J lost 2 bases; unmatched junction nucleotides: 6. The CDR3 is 17 amino acids.

The chain has TRBV29-1 and TRBJ2-1; D unresolved. Trimming removed 2 bases at V and 5 bases at J, with 4 bases between. CDR3 length: 11 amino acids. Germline CDR1 reads SQVTM; CDR2 reads ANQGSEA. CDR3 bases: TGCAGCGTTGAACACGACAATGAGCAGTTCTTC. It translates to CSVEHDNEQFF.

The DNA of the CDR3 is TGTGCCAGCAGCTTCTTGGGGTACGAGCAGTACGTC. This encodes CASSFLGYEQYV. The chain employs TRBV5-6 and TRBJ2-7, with D uncertain. The V and J ends lost 2 bases and 4 bases respectively, with 7 bases between them. The CDR3 is 12 amino acids. Germline lookup yields CDR1 SGHDT and CDR2 YYEEEE.

This rearrangement joins TRBV9 to TRBJ2-1; TRBD2 might be the D (5 bases). The CDR3 loop spans 15 amino acids. Germline assignment: CDR1 SGDLS and CDR2 YYNGEE. V was shortened by 5 bases and J by 2 bases, with 14 bases between the two germline ends. CDR3 in amino acids: CASSPGSEAYNEQFF. The CDR3 coding sequence is TGTGCCAGCAGTCCGGGGTCAGAGGCCTACAATGAGCAGTTCTTC.

Only a few counts were recorded for this clone. V and J are TRBV29-1 and TRBJ2-1; D is uncertain. V lost 3 bases, J lost 0 bases, and 6 bases lay in between. Germline CDR1 is SQVTM and CDR2 is ANQGSEA. This CDR3 has 13 residues. This CDR3 is CSVDESSYNEQFF. DNA for the CDR3: TGCAGCGTTGACGAGAGCTCCTACAATGAGCAGTTCTTC.

The rearrangement links TRBV6-5 to TRBJ1-2, with 8 bases matching TRBD1. The CDR3 runs 15 residues. Trimming removed 5 bases from V and 6 bases from J; junction bases left unmatched: 11. Germline values: CDR1 MNHEY, CDR2 SVGAGI. CDR3 amino acids: CASSSRSPGGHGYTF. The CDR3 DNA reads as TGTGCCAGCAGTAGCCGTTCGCCAGGGGGCCATGGCTACACCTTC.

The chain has TRBV28 and TRBJ1-1, with TRBD1 matching over 8 bases. The V gene's germline CDR1 is MDHEN and CDR2 SYDVKM. V lost 0 bases to trimming and J lost 5 bases; unmatched junction nucleotides: 8. The length of the CDR3 is 16 residues. CDR3 sequence reads: CASSLWAGGRETEAFF. CDR3 DNA: TGTGCCAGCAGTTTATGGGCAGGGGGCAGGGAAACTGAAGCTTTCTTT.

The V gene is TRBV15, the J gene TRBJ1-2, with 9 nucleotides matching TRBD1. The V gene's germline CDR1 is LNHNV and CDR2 YYDKDF (reference sequence). With 0 bases clipped from V and 4 bases from J, the junction kept 3 bases outside the gene matches. This CDR3 has 15 residues. CDR3 sequence reads: CATSRDRDRAYGYTF. The CDR3 region has the DNA TGTGCCACCAGCAGAGATCGGGACAGGGCCTATGGCTACACCTTC. Filled out from reference TRBV15 and TRBJ1-2, the complete variable domain reads DAMVIQNPRYQVTQFGKPVTLSCSQTLNHNVMYWYQQKSSQAPKLLFHYYDKDFNNEADTPDNFQSRRPNTSFCFLDIRSPGLGDTAMYLCATSRDRDRAYGYTFGSGTRLTVV.

The rearrangement uses TRBV5-4 and TRBJ1-2; D not resolved. Looked up from germline, CDR1 is SGHNT and CDR2 is YYREEE (reference sequence). Trimming cost V 2 bases and J 4 bases, with 9 bases left between them. The CDR3 totals 13 residues. The CDR3: CASSFTASYGYTF. In nucleotides, the CDR3 is TGTGCCAGCAGCTTCACCGCGTCCTATGGCTACACCTTC. Full variable domain (missing parts from reference TRBV5-4 and TRBJ1-2): ETGVTQSPTHLIKTRGQQVTLRCSSQSGHNTVSWYQQALGQGPQFIFQYYREEENGRGNFPPRFSGLQFPNYSSELNVNALELDDSALYLCASSFTASYGYTFGSGTRLTVV.

This clone was seen a handful of times. The CDR3 coding sequence is TGTGCCAGCAGCCGGAGACTTCCGGGACAGGGGTCCCTCTCTGGAAACACCATATATTTT. It translates to CASSRRLPGQGSLSGNTIYF. The chain links TRBV5-4 to TRBJ1-3; 10 nucleotides align to TRBD1. The J segment lost 0 bases and the V segment lost 4 bases, leaving 16 bases of the junction unmatched. This CDR3 is built from 20 residues. Germline CDR1 reads SGHNT; CDR2 reads YYREEE (reference sequence).

The chain joins TRBV5-1 to TRBJ1-5, with 9 bases lining up with TRBD1. Germline V gives CDR1 SGHRS, CDR2 YFSETQ. V was clipped by 4 bases and J by 0 bases; unmatched bases: 14. The length of the CDR3 is 19 residues. CDR3: CASSPDGTGPLYSNQPQHF. The CDR3 DNA follows: TGCGCCAGCAGCCCCGACGGGACAGGGCCTCTCTATAGCAATCAGCCCCAGCATTTT.

The chain is built from TRBV5-4 and TRBJ1-2, with 8 bases aligning to TRBD1. Trimming removed 0 bases from V and 4 bases from J; junction bases left unmatched: 2. The V gene's germline CDR1 is SGHNT and CDR2 YYREEE (reference sequence). The CDR3 is made up of 14 amino acids. Here the CDR3 reads CASSLAGGVYGYTF. The CDR3 coding sequence is TGTGCCAGCAGCTTGGCAGGGGGCGTCTATGGCTACACCTTC.

This clone appeared a single time. The genes are TRBV10-3 and TRBJ1-4; 7 nucleotides align to TRBD1. Trimming at V came to 11 bases and at J to 7 bases, leaving 4 bases not matched to a gene. The germline CDR1 and CDR2 sequences are ENHRY and SYGVKD. The CDR3 is made up of 11 amino acids. For the CDR3, the DNA is TGTGCCTCAGGGGGGGGTGAAAAACTGTTTTTT. Protein: CASGGGEKLFF.

The genes are TRBV14 and TRBJ1-1; D not resolved. Looked up from germline, CDR1 is SGHDN and CDR2 is FVKESK. The V and J ends lost 3 bases and 2 bases respectively, with 13 bases between them. The CDR3 length is 15 residues. The DNA of the CDR3 is TGTGCCAGCAGCCATAAGATGGTCCATAACACTGAAGCTTTCTTT. Protein product: CASSHKMVHNTEAFF.

The V call is TRBV6-5, the J call TRBJ1-2; the D gene is possibly TRBD1 (6 bases). The germline CDR1 and CDR2 sequences are MNHEY and SVGAGI. This CDR3 comprises 13 residues. V was shortened by 7 bases and J by 2 bases, with 11 bases between the two germline ends. The CDR3 sequence is CASKRGANYGYTF. The DNA for the CDR3 is TGTGCCAGCAAAAGGGGGGCAAACTATGGCTACACCTTC.

V gene TRBV7-3 combines with J gene TRBJ2-5, with 7 bases aligning to TRBD1. Trimming cost V 5 bases and J 5 bases; bases outside gene matches: 14. CDR3 size: 16 residues. Germline CDR1 reads SGHTA; CDR2 reads FQGTGA. CDR3 DNA: TGTGCCAGCAGCCCCCAACGACAGGGAGTAGCCGAGACCCAGTACTTC. This encodes CASSPQRQGVAETQYF.

The gene calls are TRBV7-2 and TRBJ2-5; no definite D call. V was pared by 1 base and J by 5 bases, with 17 bases between. This CDR3 comprises 16 residues. Germline V CDR1 and CDR2: SGHTA, FQGNSA. The CDR3 region has the DNA TGTGCCAGCAGCTTAGGCGGCATTCGGCTAGGGGAGACCCAGTACTTC. Its protein is CASSLGGIRLGETQYF.

The chain uses TRBV4-1 and TRBJ2-1; 8 bases match TRBD1. V lost 1 base and J lost 4; bases outside the gene matches: 6. The CDR3 is 16 residues long. Per germline, CDR1 MGHRA and CDR2 YSYEKL. The CDR3 region is CASSQVARDRYNEQFF. As DNA, the CDR3 is TGCGCCAGCAGCCAAGTGGCCAGGGACAGGTACAATGAGCAGTTCTTC.